The entry below describes one T cell receptor beta chain. The antigen it recognizes is unknown. One base away there is no much larger clone; base qualities are not given. This sample was included in a study of long-term antiretroviral therapy in people with HIV (dated 2022 in TCRdb). In the study overall: The earliest samples were collected about a decade before the 2015 WHO recommendation for immediate ART, when ART was typically delayed until CD4 counts fell. From some 33 adults with confirmed HIV infection, the cohort provided 150 to 200 cryopreserved PBMC samples, gathered serially across a mean of about 6 years (range 1-12). No cross-contamination during QIAcube processing was shown when test extractions of a monoclonal T-cell line were performed alongside over 25 polyclonal samples. A retrospective serial study tested whether changes in peripheral blood TRB repertoire composition and diversity were associated with ART initiation and durable HIV suppression. Among the approximately 30 participants with HIV, roughly eleven were female. On the study overall, not on this receptor specifically: Expanded TRB clones identified before ART initiation dominated the repertoire across all time points, though the dominance fluctuated and decreased in many PLHIV after ART. The samples span the years 2004 to 2017, and the ART regimens used at that time may not be as effective as current regimens. No data were available on ART adherence, viral resistance or therapy changes, limiting inferences about post-ART repertoire changes. Compared with controls, HIV repertoires had narrower CDR3 length ranges, and the network structure pointed to an antigen-experienced repertoire that shifted only slightly toward naive after ART. Since PBMC availability was limited, sequencing covered only the TCR beta chain, with no alpha chain pairing. Unsorted PBMC were profiled instead of sorted CD4+ and CD8+ T cells because pre-ART samples had limited cell numbers. Starting ART was linked to a significant rise in TRB diversity, yet even with long-term ART the diversity remained significantly lower than in transplant donor controls.

The immunoSEQ hsTCRB v3.0 assay was used at survey level resolution for TRB variable region sequencing. The target sequencing depth for TRB was about 40,000-50,000 T-cell genomes per sample. Pooled TRB libraries were sequenced on an Illumina MiSeq with a v3 150-cycle kit. Turning to the authors' computational methods: Repertoire analysis ran in R within a reproducible Nextflow workflow covering QC, data transformation and analysis. LymphoSeq2, an R package for exploring AIRR-Seq data, was used to implement custom analyses. A handful of samples that produced fewer than 5000 total TRB sequences were removed, so 188 HIV repertoires were analyzed. Among the 180 to 200 HIV repertoires that were kept, roughly 58 were collected before ART initiation and about 130 were collected after ART initiation. Each repertoire was downsampled to 5000 TRB nucleotide sequences, and summary statistics were averaged across 100 downsampling iterations. TRB sequences were retained for analysis only if CDR3 regions of at least seven amino acids were present. Diversity was measured with a Shannon entropy-derived clonality score and the Gini coefficient. In the repertoire networks, any two of the top 5000 CDR3 amino acid sequences were linked whenever the two sequences differed by an edit distance of one. For TRB CDR3 amino acid sequences, GLIPH2 was used to predict antigen specificity groups and MHC restriction. To flag known associations with CMV, EBV, HIV or tissue antigens, CDR3 amino acid sequences were compared against VDJdb and McPAS-TCR. Pre-ART, post-ART and control groups were compared with Wilcoxon signed-rank tests and Holm-Bonferroni correction. TCRdb retrieved this table from immuneACCESS and kept in-frame rearrangements only. Not all clones are present; in checked studies, unresolved V genes account for under half, and no reason is known for the remainder. The V and J calls and the clone size are those of that table, but D and trimming were determined from the DNA. This sample holds about 17,000 clones; more than 75% were observed only once. 10% to 15% of the sample belongs to the ten largest clones.

Participants were included only if at least one PBMC sample before ART initiation and at least two post-ART samples were available. All participants with HIV were treated in the United States of America. Before DNA extraction, cryopreserved samples of about 0.9-11 million PBMC were thawed and then washed. At the time of the earliest PBMC sample, participants with HIV were aged between about 20 and 54 years. Each participant contributed PBMC samples from 1-4 timepoints before ART initiation and 2-8 timepoints after ART initiation, with a median of 7 samples. Serial HIV viral load, CD4+ T-cell count, ART history and demographic data were obtained for every participant. Genomic DNA was extracted from unsorted PBMC with a Qiagen kit on a QIAcube, processed in batches of 12 samples. Specimen: unsorted PBMCs, collected 6.9 years after starting antiretroviral therapy. The clonotype originates from a man aged 45 to 65 with HIV.

The bases read TGCGCCAGCAGCAAGGACAGGCGGGTCTATGGCTACACCTTC. The translation is CASSKDRRVYGYTF. The chain links TRBV4-3 with TRBJ1-2; TRBD1 lines up with 7 middle nucleotides. The CDR3 has 14 amino acids, counting the end cysteine and phenylalanine. Only the CDR3 portion is preserved as DNA: 42 bases, with reading frame beginning at the first base. Clipping removes 5 bases from V and 4 bases from J, with 7 as the unmatched junction base count. CDR1 is given as LGHNA and CDR2 as YSLEER, both from the germline V gene.